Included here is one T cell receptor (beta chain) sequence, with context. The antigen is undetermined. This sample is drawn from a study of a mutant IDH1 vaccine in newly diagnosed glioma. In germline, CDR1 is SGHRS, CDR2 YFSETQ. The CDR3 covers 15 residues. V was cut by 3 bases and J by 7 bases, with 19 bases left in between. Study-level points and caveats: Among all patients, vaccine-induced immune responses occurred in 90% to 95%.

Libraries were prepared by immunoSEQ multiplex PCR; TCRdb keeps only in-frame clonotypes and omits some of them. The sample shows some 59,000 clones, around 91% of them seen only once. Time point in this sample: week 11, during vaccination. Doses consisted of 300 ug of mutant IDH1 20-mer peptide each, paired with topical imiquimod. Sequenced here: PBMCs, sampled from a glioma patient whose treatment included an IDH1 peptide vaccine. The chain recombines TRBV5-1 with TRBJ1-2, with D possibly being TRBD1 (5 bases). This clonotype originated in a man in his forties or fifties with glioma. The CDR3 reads CASSSGPPLVGGYTF. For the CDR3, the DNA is TGCGCCAGCAGCTCGGGACCGCCTTTAGTGGGTGGCTACACCTTC.